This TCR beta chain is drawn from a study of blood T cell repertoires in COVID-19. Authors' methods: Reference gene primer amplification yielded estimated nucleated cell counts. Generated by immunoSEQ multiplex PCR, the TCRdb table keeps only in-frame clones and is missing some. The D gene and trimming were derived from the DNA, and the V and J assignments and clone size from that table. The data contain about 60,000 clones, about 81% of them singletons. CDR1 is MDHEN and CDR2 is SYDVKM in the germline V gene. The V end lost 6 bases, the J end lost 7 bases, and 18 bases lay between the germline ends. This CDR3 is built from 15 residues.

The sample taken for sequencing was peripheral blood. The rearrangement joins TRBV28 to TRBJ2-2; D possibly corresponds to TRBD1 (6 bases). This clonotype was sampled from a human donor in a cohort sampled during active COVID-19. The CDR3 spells CASSRWTAMNGELFF. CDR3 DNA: TGTGCCAGCAGCCGTTGGACAGCGATGAACGGGGAGCTGTTTTTT.